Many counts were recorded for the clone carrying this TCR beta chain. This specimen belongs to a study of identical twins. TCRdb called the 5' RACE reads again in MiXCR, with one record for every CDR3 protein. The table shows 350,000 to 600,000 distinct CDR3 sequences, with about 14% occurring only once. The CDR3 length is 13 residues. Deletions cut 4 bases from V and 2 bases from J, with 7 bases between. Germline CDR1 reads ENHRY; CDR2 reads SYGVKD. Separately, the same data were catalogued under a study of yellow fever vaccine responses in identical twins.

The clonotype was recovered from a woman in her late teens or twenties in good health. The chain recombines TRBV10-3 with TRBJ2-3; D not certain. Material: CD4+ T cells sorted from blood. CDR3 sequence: CAISGGSTDTQYF. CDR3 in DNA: TGTGCCATCAGTGGAGGTTCCACAGATACGCAGTATTTT.